This T cell receptor (beta chain) was recovered during a study of blood T cells in healthy people across ages. General study findings and limits: Versus aged donors, long-lived donors had higher diversity and more naive CD4+ cells.

PBMCs were isolated at a quantity of at least 7 million per sample. The V end was cut by 4 bases, the J end by 4 bases, with 17 bases between. The CDR3 length is 15 residues. CDR1 is DFQATT and CDR2 is SNEGSKA in the germline V gene (reference sequence). Primers used in a second PCR of roughly 7 to 12 cycles were a sample-barcoded 5' primer and a J-beta primer mix. TCRdb ran MiXCR on the 5' RACE reads and lists one entry per CDR3 protein. The profile shows around 1,900,000 distinct CDR3 sequences, about two fifths of them singletons. This clonotype was seen more than once but under ten times. Its cognate antigen is unknown.

The rearrangement uses TRBV20-1 and TRBJ2-1, with a tentative D call TRBD2 (7 bases). The sequence came from a human donor in good health. The sequenced material came from blood. The CDR3 region has the DNA TGCAGTGCTATTTGGGGGGGCGGAGGTTACAATGAGCAGTTCTTC. Protein: CSAIWGGGGYNEQFF.